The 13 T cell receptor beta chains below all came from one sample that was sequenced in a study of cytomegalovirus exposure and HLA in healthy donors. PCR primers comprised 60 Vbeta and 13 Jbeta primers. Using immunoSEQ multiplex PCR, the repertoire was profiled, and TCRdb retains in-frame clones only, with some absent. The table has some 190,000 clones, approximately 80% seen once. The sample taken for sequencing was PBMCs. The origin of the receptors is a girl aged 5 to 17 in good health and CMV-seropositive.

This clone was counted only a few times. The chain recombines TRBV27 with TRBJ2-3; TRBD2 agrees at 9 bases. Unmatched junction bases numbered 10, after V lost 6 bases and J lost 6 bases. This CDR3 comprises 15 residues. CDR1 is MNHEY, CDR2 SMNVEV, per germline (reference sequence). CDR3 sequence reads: CASRPGGRGTDTQYF. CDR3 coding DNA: TGTGCCAGCAGACCCGGCGGGAGGGGGACGGATACGCAGTATTTT.

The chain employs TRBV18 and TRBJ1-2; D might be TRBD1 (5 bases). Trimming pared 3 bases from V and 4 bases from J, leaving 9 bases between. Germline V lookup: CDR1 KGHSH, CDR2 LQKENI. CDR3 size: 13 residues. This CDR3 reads CASSPPGVYGYTF. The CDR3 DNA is TGTGCCAGCTCACCCCCGGGGGTCTATGGCTACACCTTC.

The CDR3 spells CASSQAIWGTTVSYEQYF. The CDR3 nucleotides are TGCGCCAGCAGCCAAGCGATTTGGGGGACAACCGTGAGCTACGAGCAGTACTTC. The chain uses TRBV4-1 and TRBJ2-7; tentative D call: TRBD1 (6 bases). The CDR3 runs to 18 residues. The V gene lost 1 base and the J gene lost 3 bases, with 22 bases spanning the gap. Germline values: CDR1 MGHRA, CDR2 YSYEKL.

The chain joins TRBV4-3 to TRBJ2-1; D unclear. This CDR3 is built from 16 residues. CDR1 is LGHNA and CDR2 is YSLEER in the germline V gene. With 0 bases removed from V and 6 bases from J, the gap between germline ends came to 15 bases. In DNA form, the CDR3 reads TGCGCCAGCAGCCAAGATTATATCCGCCAGGTCAATGAGCAGTTCTTC. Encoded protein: CASSQDYIRQVNEQFF.

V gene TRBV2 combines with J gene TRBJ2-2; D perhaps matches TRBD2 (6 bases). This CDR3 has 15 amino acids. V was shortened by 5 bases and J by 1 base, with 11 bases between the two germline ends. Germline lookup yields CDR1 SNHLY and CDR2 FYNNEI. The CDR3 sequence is CASSPGLLNTGELFF. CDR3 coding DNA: TGTGCCAGCAGTCCGGGACTCCTGAACACCGGGGAGCTGTTTTTT. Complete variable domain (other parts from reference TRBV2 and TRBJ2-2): EPEVTQTPSHQVTQMGQEVILRCVPISNHLYFYWYRQILGQKVEFLVSFYNNEISEKSEIFDDQFSVERPDGSNFTLKIRSTKLEDSAMYFCASSPGLLNTGELFFGEGSRLTVL.

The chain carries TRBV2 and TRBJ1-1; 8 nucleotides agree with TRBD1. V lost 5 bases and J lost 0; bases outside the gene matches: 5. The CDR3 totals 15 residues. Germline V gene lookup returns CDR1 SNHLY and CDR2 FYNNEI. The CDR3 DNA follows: TGTGCCAGCAGTAGGGGACAGGCGATGAACACTGAAGCTTTCTTT. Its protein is CASSRGQAMNTEAFF.

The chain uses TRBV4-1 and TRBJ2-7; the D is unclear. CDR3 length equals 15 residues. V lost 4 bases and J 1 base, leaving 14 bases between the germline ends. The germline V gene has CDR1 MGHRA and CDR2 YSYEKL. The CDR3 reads CASSPPGGYSYEQYF. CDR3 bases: TGCGCCAGCAGCCCCCCCGGCGGCTATTCCTACGAGCAGTACTTC.

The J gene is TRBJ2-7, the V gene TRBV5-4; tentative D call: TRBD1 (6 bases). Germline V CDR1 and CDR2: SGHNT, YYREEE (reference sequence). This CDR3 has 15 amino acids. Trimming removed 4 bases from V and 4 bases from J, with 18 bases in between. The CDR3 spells CASSQTGNGLYEQYF. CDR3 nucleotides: TGTGCCAGCAGCCAAACAGGGAACGGCCTTTACGAGCAGTACTTC.

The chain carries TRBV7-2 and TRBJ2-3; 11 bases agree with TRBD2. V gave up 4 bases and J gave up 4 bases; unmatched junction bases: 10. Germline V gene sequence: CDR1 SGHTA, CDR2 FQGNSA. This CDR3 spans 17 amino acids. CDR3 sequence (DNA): TGTGCCAGCAGCTCCCCTCCGGGACTAGCGGCACCAGATACGCAGTATTTT. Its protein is CASSSPPGLAAPDTQYF.

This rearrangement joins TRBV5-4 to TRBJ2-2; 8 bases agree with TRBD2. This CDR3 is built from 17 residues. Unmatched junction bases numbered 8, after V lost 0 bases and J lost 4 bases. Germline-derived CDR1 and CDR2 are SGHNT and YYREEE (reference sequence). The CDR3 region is CASSLDPLAAITGELFF. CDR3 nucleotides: TGTGCCAGCAGCTTGGATCCACTAGCGGCTATCACCGGGGAGCTGTTTTTT.

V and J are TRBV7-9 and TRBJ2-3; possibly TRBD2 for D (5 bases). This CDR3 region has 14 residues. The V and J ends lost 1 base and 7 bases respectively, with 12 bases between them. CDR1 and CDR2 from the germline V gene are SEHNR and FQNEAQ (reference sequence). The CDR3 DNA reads TGTGCCAGCAGCTTAGGACACGGACTCCATACGCAGTATTTT. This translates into CASSLGHGLHTQYF.

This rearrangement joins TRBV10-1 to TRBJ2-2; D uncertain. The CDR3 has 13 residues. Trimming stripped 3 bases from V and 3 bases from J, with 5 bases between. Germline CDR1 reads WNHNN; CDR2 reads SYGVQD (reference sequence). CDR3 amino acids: CASSDSYTGELFF. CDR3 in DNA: TGCGCCAGCAGTGACTCTTACACCGGGGAGCTGTTTTTT.

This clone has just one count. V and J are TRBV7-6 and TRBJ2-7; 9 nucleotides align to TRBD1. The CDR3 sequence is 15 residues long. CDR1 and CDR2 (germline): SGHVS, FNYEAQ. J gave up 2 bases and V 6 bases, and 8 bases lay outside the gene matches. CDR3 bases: TGTGCCAGCAGTCTCGGGGACAGGGCGACCTACGAGCAGTACTTC. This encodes CASSLGDRATYEQYF.